The rows below give T cell receptor beta chains drawn from one sample of a study of shared clonotypes between healthy human individuals. The repertoire was sequenced with immunoSEQ multiplex PCR; TCRdb's copy has only in-frame clones and lacks some. This sample has 2 million to 2.5 million clones; about 93% occur once, and the top ten carry around 1.7%. Sequences were obtained from naive CD8+ T cells from PBMCs. The receptor set was obtained from a man aged 18 to 29 in good health. Some clones in this sample may be carry-over from other donors' samples. Each CDR3 is given with its conserved first and last residue. The D gene is left open where the match is weak. Some rows have no size entry. The others give once, few or many, or a class for an expanded clone.

v_call	j_call	d_call	clone_size	cdr3_nt	cdr3_aa
TRBV28	TRBJ1-4	-	-	TGTGCCAGCAGATCCCTCAAACAGGAAAAACTGTTTTTT	CASRSLKQEKLFF
TRBV7-8	TRBJ1-2	TRBD1	-	TGTGCCAGCAGCTTCGGGCAGGGGGATCTGCAAATCTATGGCTACACCTTC	CASSFGQGDLQIYGYTF
TRBV12-2	TRBJ1-5	-	-	TGTGCAAGTCGCGTCACAGGGGCCCTTAGCAATCAGCCCCAGCATTTT	CASRVTGALSNQPQHF
TRBV27	TRBJ1-5	-	-	TGTGCCAGCAGTTTATCTCTAGGGGGGTGGAATCAGCCCCAGCATTTT	CASSLSLGGWNQPQHF
TRBV11-2	TRBJ2-7	TRBD2	-	TGTGCCAGCAGCCCGGGACTAGCCGGATACGAGCAGTACTTC	CASSPGLAGYEQYF
TRBV29-1	TRBJ2-3	-	-	TGCAGCGTTGATGGGCAGGGCTTATCAGATACGCAGTATTTT	CSVDGQGLSDTQYF
TRBV9	TRBJ2-1	TRBD2	-	TGTGCCAGCAGCGGGTCCCGGTCTAGCGGAGGCTACAATGAGCAGTTCTTC	CASSGSRSSGGYNEQFF
TRBV7-9	TRBJ1-2	-	few	TGTGCCAGCAGTCAAGATGGCTACACCTTC	CASSQDGYTF
TRBV7-6	TRBJ2-7	TRBD2	-	TGTGCCAGCAGCGGACGACTAGCGGAAAATCCCTACGAGCAGTACTTC	CASSGRLAENPYEQYF
TRBV19	TRBJ1-5	TRBD1	-	TGTGCCAGTAGTATAGAGACAGGGCTCGATAGCAATCAGCCCCAGCATTTT	CASSIETGLDSNQPQHF
TRBV27	TRBJ2-1	-	-	TGTGCCAGCAGCCGCAGGGGCAATGAGCAGTTCTTC	CASSRRGNEQFF
TRBV10-3	TRBJ2-7	-	-	TGTGCCATCAGGGAGTCCTACGAGCAGTACTTC	CAIRESYEQYF
TRBV29-1	TRBJ2-2	-	-	TGCAGCGTTAGTAGAGGACAATTCGGTTCCGGGGAGCTGTTTTTT	CSVSRGQFGSGELFF
TRBV9	TRBJ2-7	-	-	TGTGCCAGCAGCGTAGCTGGTACAACAACCTACGAGCAGTACTTC	CASSVAGTTTYEQYF
TRBV6-5	TRBJ2-1	-	-	TGTGCCAGCAGTTACTCGATCGACTACAATGAGCAGTTCTTC	CASSYSIDYNEQFF
TRBV4-1	TRBJ2-1	-	-	TGCGCCAGCAGCCAGTTATTAGTTGGGGCGGGGCACAATGAGCAGTTCTTC	CASSQLLVGAGHNEQFF
TRBV19	TRBJ2-7	-	-	TGTGCCAGTAGTACTTCAGAGAGCTCCTACGAGCAGTACTTC	CASSTSESSYEQYF
TRBV11-2	TRBJ2-1	-	-	TGTGCCAGCAGCTTACCCCATGAGCAGTTCTTC	CASSLPHEQFF
TRBV27	TRBJ2-7	-	-	TGTGCCAGCAGTTCCCGGGTCAGGTCCTACGAGCAGTACTTC	CASSSRVRSYEQYF
TRBV14	TRBJ2-1	-	-	TGTGCCAGCAGCCACTTACGTAGGCCCCAGCAGTTCTTC	CASSHLRRPQQFF
TRBV4-3	TRBJ1-1	-	-	TGCGCCAGCAGCCATAGAGGGGGTGTAGGGACTGAAGCTTTCTTT	CASSHRGGVGTEAFF
TRBV5-1	TRBJ2-7	-	-	TGCGCCAGCAGCTCGGACGCGACCTACGAGCAGTACTTC	CASSSDATYEQYF
TRBV25-1	TRBJ2-7	-	-	TGTGCCAGCAGTGAATATCGGTGGAGTCTATCCTACGAGCAGTACTTC	CASSEYRWSLSYEQYF
TRBV7-3	TRBJ2-3	TRBD2	-	TGTGCCAGCAGCGCCGCGGGAGTAACAGATACGCAGTATTTT	CASSAAGVTDTQYF
TRBV29-1	TRBJ2-7	TRBD2	-	TGCAGCGGGTTGACTAGCGGGACGTACGAGCAGTACTTC	CSGLTSGTYEQYF
TRBV7-9	TRBJ1-1	-	few	TGTGCCAGCAGCTCCCTGGACGTTGAAGCTTTCTTT	CASSSLDVEAFF
TRBV6-1	TRBJ2-7	-	-	TGTGCCAGCAGTGACAGGGTTTTGGTCTACGAGCAGTACTTC	CASSDRVLVYEQYF
TRBV28	TRBJ1-1	-	-	TGTGCCAGCAGCCTTTGGGCCAGGAACACTGAAGCTTTCTTT	CASSLWARNTEAFF
TRBV28	TRBJ2-7	-	-	TGTGCCAGCAGGGCGGGGACTTACGAGCAGTACTTC	CASRAGTYEQYF
TRBV5-1	TRBJ2-3	-	-	TGCGCCAGCAGCTTACGCGGGTCAAGCACAGATACGCAGTATTTT	CASSLRGSSTDTQYF
TRBV27	TRBJ1-1	-	-	TGTGCCAGCAGTTTTACGGATAACACTGAAGCTTTCTTT	CASSFTDNTEAFF
TRBV11-2	TRBJ2-7	-	-	TGTGCCAGCAGCTTAGTCGGGCAGATGAACTACGAGCAGTACTTC	CASSLVGQMNYEQYF
TRBV5-1	TRBJ1-2	TRBD1	-	TGCGCCAGCAGCTTCCGGGACAGGGAGGTAGAGGGCTACACCTTC	CASSFRDREVEGYTF
TRBV5-6	TRBJ2-7	-	-	TGTGCCAGCAGGAGACAGGCCCCGGTACGGAACGAGCAGTACTTC	CASRRQAPVRNEQYF